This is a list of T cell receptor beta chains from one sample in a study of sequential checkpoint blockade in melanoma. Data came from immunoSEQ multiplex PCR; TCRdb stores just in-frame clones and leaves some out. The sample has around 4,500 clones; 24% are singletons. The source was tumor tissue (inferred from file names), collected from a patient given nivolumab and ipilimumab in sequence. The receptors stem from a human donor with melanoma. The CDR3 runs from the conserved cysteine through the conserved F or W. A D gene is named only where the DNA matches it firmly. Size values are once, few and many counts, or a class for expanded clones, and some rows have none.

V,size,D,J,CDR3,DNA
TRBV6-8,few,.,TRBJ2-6,CASSYSSGANVLTF,TGTGCCAGCAGTTACAGCTCTGGGGCCAACGTCCTGACTTTC
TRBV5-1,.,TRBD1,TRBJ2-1,CASGWDRDYNEQFF,TGCGCCAGCGGGTGGGACAGGGATTACAATGAGCAGTTCTTC
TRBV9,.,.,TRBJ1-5,CASSEGLGIYQPQHF,TGTGCCAGCAGTGAAGGATTGGGGATTTATCAGCCCCAGCATTTT
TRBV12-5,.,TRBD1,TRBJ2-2,CASTPLGQKSPGELFF,TGTGCCAGCACCCCCCTGGGACAGAAGTCGCCCGGGGAGCTGTTTTTT
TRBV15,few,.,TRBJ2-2,CATSIRLVTPGELFF,TGTGCCACCAGCATACGACTGGTGACCCCCGGGGAGCTGTTTTTT
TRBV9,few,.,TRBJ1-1,CASSVISGMNTEAFF,TGTGCCAGCAGCGTAATATCCGGGATGAACACTGAAGCTTTCTTT
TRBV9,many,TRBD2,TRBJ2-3,CASSAKRGGQDMGTDTQYF,TGTGCCAGCAGCGCAAAGCGGGGGGGCCAAGACATGGGAACAGATACGCAGTATTTT
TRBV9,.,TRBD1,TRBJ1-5,CASSAETEDRVVSGNQPQHF,TGTGCCAGCAGCGCGGAGACCGAGGACAGGGTGGTATCGGGCAATCAGCCCCAGCATTTT
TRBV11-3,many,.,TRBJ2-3,CASSLYEGGASTDTQYF,TGTGCCAGCAGCTTATATGAGGGGGGGGCTAGCACAGATACGCAGTATTTT
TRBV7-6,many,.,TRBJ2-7,CASSPGGQSSYEQYF,TGTGCCAGCAGCCCCGGGGGACAGTCGAGCTACGAGCAGTACTTC
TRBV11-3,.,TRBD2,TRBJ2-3,CASRPKGSGGGDTQYF,TGTGCCAGCAGACCCAAGGGCAGCGGGGGGGGAGATACGCAGTATTTT
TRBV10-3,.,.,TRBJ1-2,CAISESSVRDSYGYTF,TGTGCCATCAGTGAGTCGAGCGTGCGGGATAGCTATGGCTACACCTTC
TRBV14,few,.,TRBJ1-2,CASSPWGAGGYTF,TGTGCCAGCAGCCCATGGGGGGCTGGGGGCTACACCTTC
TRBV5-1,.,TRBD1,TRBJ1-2,CASSPGQGANYGYTF,TGCGCCAGCAGCCCGGGACAGGGGGCTAACTATGGCTACACCTTC
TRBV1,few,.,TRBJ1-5,CASSQVGQGGGQPQHF,TGCGCCAGCAGCCAAGTGGGGCAGGGTGGAGGACAGCCCCAGCATTTT
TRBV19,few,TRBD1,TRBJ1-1,CASSTSDRGNTEAFF,TGTGCCAGTAGTACCTCGGACAGGGGAAACACTGAAGCTTTCTTT
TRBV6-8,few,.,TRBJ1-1,CASSYSAGGGTEAFF,TGTGCCAGCAGTTACTCGGCTGGTGGAGGTACTGAAGCTTTCTTT
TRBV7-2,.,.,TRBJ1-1,CASSQDLRTEAFF,TGTGCCAGCAGCCAGGACCTGAGGACTGAAGCTTTCTTT
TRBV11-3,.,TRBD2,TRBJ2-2,CASSSLAGAGELFF,TGTGCCAGCAGCTCCTTAGCGGGAGCCGGGGAGCTGTTTTTT
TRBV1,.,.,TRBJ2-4,CTSSQLTSGRGAKNIQYF,TGCACCAGCAGCCAGCTCACTAGCGGGAGAGGGGCCAAAAACATTCAGTACTTC
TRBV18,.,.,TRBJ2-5,CASSPPASETQYF,TGTGCCAGCTCACCACCCGCATCGGAGACCCAGTACTTC
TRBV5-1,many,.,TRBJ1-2,CASSQDRSAGLIYGYTF,TGCGCCAGCAGCCAAGATCGGTCGGCAGGGCTTATCTATGGCTACACCTTC
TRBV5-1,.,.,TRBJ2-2,CASSFTGFSGELFF,TGCGCCAGCAGCTTCACAGGTTTCTCCGGGGAGCTGTTTTTT
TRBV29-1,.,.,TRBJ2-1,CSGGGNLGSYNEQFF,TGCAGCGGAGGGGGAAATCTCGGCTCCTACAATGAGCAGTTCTTC
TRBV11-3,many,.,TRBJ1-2,CASSFPQGNYGYTF,TGTGCCAGCAGCTTCCCACAGGGTAACTATGGCTACACCTTC
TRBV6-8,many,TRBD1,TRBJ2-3,CASSPSGDRKTDTQYF,TGTGCCAGCAGTCCTTCCGGGGACAGAAAAACAGATACGCAGTATTTT
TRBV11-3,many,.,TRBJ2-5,CASSSTGNQETQYF,TGTGCCAGCAGCTCTACAGGAAACCAAGAGACCCAGTACTTC
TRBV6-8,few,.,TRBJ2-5,CASSTPGAGYETQYF,TGTGCCAGCAGTACCCCAGGGGCAGGGTACGAGACCCAGTACTTC
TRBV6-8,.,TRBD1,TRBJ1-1,CASTGQGARTEAFF,TGTGCCAGCACCGGACAGGGGGCGCGAACTGAAGCTTTCTTT
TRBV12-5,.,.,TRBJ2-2,CASGLVRGEGGTGELFF,TGTGCTAGTGGTTTGGTACGAGGGGAAGGAGGCACCGGGGAGCTGTTTTTT
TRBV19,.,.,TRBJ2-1,CASSRARDGSYNEQFF,TGTGCCAGTAGTAGGGCCCGGGACGGCTCCTACAATGAGCAGTTCTTC
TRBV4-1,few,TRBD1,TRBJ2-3,CASSQTGTGGLDTQYF,TGCGCCAGCAGCCAGACCGGGACAGGGGGCCTAGATACGCAGTATTTT
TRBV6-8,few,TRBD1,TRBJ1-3,CASSSNRGPTHGGNTIYF,TGTGCCAGCAGTTCCAACAGGGGGCCGACGCACGGAGGAAACACCATATATTTT
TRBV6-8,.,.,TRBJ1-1,CASSPPHRSAPFF,TGTGCCAGCAGTCCACCCCACAGATCGGCCCCTTTCTTT
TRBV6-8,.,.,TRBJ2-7,CASSPFVYYEQYF,TGTGCCAGCAGCCCTTTTGTATACTACGAGCAGTACTTC
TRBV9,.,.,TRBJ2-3,CASSPFSGYTDTQYF,TGTGCCAGCAGCCCCTTTAGCGGATACACAGATACGCAGTATTTT